A selection of T cell receptor beta chains follows, all from one sample in a study of blood T cell repertoires in COVID-19. Sequenced by immunoSEQ multiplex PCR; TCRdb stores in-frame clones only, minus some. The data contain approximately 74,000 clones, approximately 86% of them seen just once; the ten biggest clones take up approximately 1.9%. The specimen was peripheral blood. Receptor source: a woman aged 60-75 years with acute or convalescent COVID-19. Both conserved end residues are part of each CDR3. Each record gives: CDR3 protein, J gene, V gene.

cdr3_aa: CASSQVAEGSQYF
j_call: TRBJ2-3
v_call: TRBV4-3

cdr3_aa: CASRQGGNQPQHF
j_call: TRBJ1-5
v_call: TRBV19

cdr3_aa: CASSLAQGAPGGYTF
j_call: TRBJ1-2
v_call: TRBV7-2

cdr3_aa: CATSERDNEQFF
j_call: TRBJ2-1
v_call: TRBV24-1

cdr3_aa: CASSLVGGSEAFF
j_call: TRBJ1-1
v_call: TRBV7-2

cdr3_aa: CASSQFTSGLGDTQYF
j_call: TRBJ2-3
v_call: TRBV4-2

cdr3_aa: CASIVGGPGNTIYF
j_call: TRBJ1-3
v_call: TRBV28

cdr3_aa: CAISGQGALNYGYTF
j_call: TRBJ1-2
v_call: TRBV10-3

cdr3_aa: CASSLFFSGTSSVGYTF
j_call: TRBJ1-2
v_call: TRBV27

cdr3_aa: CATSEAGDYTDTQYF
j_call: TRBJ2-3
v_call: TRBV24-1

cdr3_aa: CSVGVTGNGEAFF
j_call: TRBJ1-1
v_call: TRBV29-1

cdr3_aa: CASSLVQGSTYEQYF
j_call: TRBJ2-7
v_call: TRBV7-2

cdr3_aa: CASRGEAGSYGYTF
j_call: TRBJ1-2
v_call: TRBV2

cdr3_aa: CASSPNAGRGASGNTIYF
j_call: TRBJ1-3
v_call: TRBV4-1

cdr3_aa: CASTMGGSPLHF
j_call: TRBJ1-6
v_call: TRBV11-1

cdr3_aa: CASGEPGIGTEAFF
j_call: TRBJ1-1
v_call: TRBV12-5

cdr3_aa: CASCRGGASGYEQYF
j_call: TRBJ2-7
v_call: TRBV11-3

cdr3_aa: CASSAQGLENEKLFF
j_call: TRBJ1-4
v_call: TRBV5-1

cdr3_aa: CASSEAGRGEAFF
j_call: TRBJ1-1
v_call: TRBV2

cdr3_aa: CASSVGTGNEKLFF
j_call: TRBJ1-4
v_call: TRBV2

cdr3_aa: CASSLSDRGYEQYF
j_call: TRBJ2-7
v_call: TRBV27

cdr3_aa: CASSRRSPGESQETQYF
j_call: TRBJ2-5
v_call: TRBV18

cdr3_aa: CASSQGAGLLGELFF
j_call: TRBJ2-2
v_call: TRBV4-1

cdr3_aa: CATRGSPNTEAFF
j_call: TRBJ1-1
v_call: TRBV2

cdr3_aa: CATSDPDQPQHF
j_call: TRBJ1-5
v_call: TRBV24-1

cdr3_aa: CASSLSGEGGEQFF
j_call: TRBJ2-1
v_call: TRBV5-1

cdr3_aa: CASRPGLAGAGEQFF
j_call: TRBJ2-1
v_call: TRBV5-1

cdr3_aa: CASRPGTAEQYF
j_call: TRBJ2-7
v_call: TRBV28

cdr3_aa: CASSSNSDRIYTEAFF
j_call: TRBJ1-1
v_call: TRBV18

cdr3_aa: CASSETLAGGQFF
j_call: TRBJ2-1
v_call: TRBV7-3

cdr3_aa: CASSPDRKNSPLHF
j_call: TRBJ1-6
v_call: TRBV4-3

cdr3_aa: CASSILAGDQETQYF
j_call: TRBJ2-5
v_call: TRBV19

cdr3_aa: CASSTRGGNEGYTF
j_call: TRBJ1-2
v_call: TRBV21-1

cdr3_aa: CASSHSAGGQPQHF
j_call: TRBJ1-5
v_call: TRBV28

cdr3_aa: CASSQEVQQFF
j_call: TRBJ2-1
v_call: TRBV7-2

cdr3_aa: CATERGEKLFF
j_call: TRBJ1-4
v_call: TRBV28

cdr3_aa: CATSRDRFRRGGTYEQYF
j_call: TRBJ2-7
v_call: TRBV15

cdr3_aa: CASSWGRDSHSYNEQFF
j_call: TRBJ2-1
v_call: TRBV5-1

cdr3_aa: CASSSPSGTGDPYNEQFF
j_call: TRBJ2-1
v_call: TRBV7-6

cdr3_aa: CSYLSGIGHEQYF
j_call: TRBJ2-7
v_call: TRBV29-1

cdr3_aa: CASSEWGSGPGTDTQYF
j_call: TRBJ2-3
v_call: TRBV2

cdr3_aa: CASSFGQKVEAFF
j_call: TRBJ1-1
v_call: TRBV28